These T cell receptor beta chains were read from a single sample in a study of T-cell memory formation after mild COVID-19. TCRdb re-derived calls from the 5' RACE reads in MiXCR, one entry per CDR3 protein. The table includes about 210,000 distinct CDR3 sequences, roughly 10% detected once. Material for sequencing was PBMCs or a T cell subset sorted from them (not recorded which). These receptors all come from a man between 18 and 29 years old who had mild COVID-19 (a few samples of this study predate the infection). Cell type and time point are not known. Both conserved end residues are part of each CDR3. The D gene is left open where the match is weak. A clone size is listed for some rows: how often the clone was seen (once, few, many), or a class if it is expanded.

TRBV6-2/TRBV6-3	NA	TRBJ1-5	NA	CASSYLRTAWTSNQPQHF	TGTGCCAGCAGTTACCTAAGGACAGCATGGACTAGCAATCAGCCCCAGCATTTT
TRBV20-1	NA	TRBJ1-5	NA	CSAREANSNQPQHF	TGCAGTGCCCGCGAAGCCAACAGCAATCAGCCCCAGCATTTT
TRBV4-1	many	TRBJ2-3	NA	CASSRDTTDTQYF	TGCGCCAGCAGCCGGGACACCACAGATACGCAGTATTTT
TRBV5-1	NA	TRBJ2-3	TRBD1	CASSLVRTGGETDTQYF	TGCGCCAGCAGCTTGGTTAGGACAGGGGGCGAAACAGATACGCAGTATTTT
TRBV6-5	NA	TRBJ1-5	NA	CASSYAGAGSNQPQHF	TGTGCCAGCAGTTACGCAGGGGCGGGAAGCAATCAGCCCCAGCATTTT
TRBV12-3/TRBV12-4	NA	TRBJ1-2	NA	CASSVWGNYGYTF	TGTGCCAGCAGCGTATGGGGGAACTATGGCTACACCTTC
TRBV5-6	NA	TRBJ2-3	NA	CASSLYLTGTDTQYF	TGTGCCAGCAGCTTGTATTTGACCGGCACAGATACGCAGTATTTT
TRBV4-3	few	TRBJ2-2	NA	CASSQVFRGRNTGELFF	TGCGCCAGCAGCCAAGTCTTCAGGGGCCGGAACACCGGGGAGCTGTTTTTT
TRBV20-1	many	TRBJ2-3	TRBD2	CSASDSGGADTQYF	TGCAGTGCTAGTGATAGCGGGGGGGCAGATACGCAGTATTTT
TRBV10-1	few	TRBJ2-5	TRBD1	CASSESTRGDRETQYF	TGCGCCAGCAGTGAGTCGACTCGCGGGGACAGGGAGACCCAGTACTTC
TRBV7-9	many	TRBJ2-5	NA	CASKRVTALETQYF	TGTGCCAGTAAACGAGTGACGGCCCTGGAGACCCAGTACTTC
TRBV5-6	NA	TRBJ2-6	NA	CASSPLGEFLSGANVLTF	TGTGCCAGCAGTCCCCTAGGAGAATTCCTCTCTGGGGCCAACGTCCTGACTTTC
TRBV19	NA	TRBJ1-1	NA	CASSMRRETEAFF	TGTGCCAGTAGTATGCGAAGGGAAACTGAAGCTTTCTTT
TRBV7-2	few	TRBJ2-3	NA	CASSTARRIDTQYF	TGTGCCAGCAGTACCGCTAGACGCATCGATACGCAGTATTTT
TRBV5-1	NA	TRBJ2-3	TRBD1	CASSYGQGTDTQYF	TGCGCCAGCAGTTATGGACAGGGTACAGATACGCAGTATTTT
TRBV27	many	TRBJ2-1	TRBD1	CASSGQGNEQFF	TGTGCCAGCAGCGGACAGGGGAATGAGCAGTTCTTC
TRBV12-2	NA	TRBJ2-3	NA	CASRLAVRGVWTDTQYF	TGTGCAAGTCGCTTAGCGGTCAGGGGTGTTTGGACAGATACGCAGTATTTT
TRBV30	many	TRBJ2-4	NA	CAWSTHHPGPQYF	TGTGCCTGGAGTACTCACCACCCCGGGCCTCAGTACTTC
TRBV28	few	TRBJ2-4	TRBD2	CASTGRGGRTLAKNIQYF	TGTGCCAGCACCGGTCGGGGGGGCAGGACCTTGGCCAAAAACATTCAGTACTTC
TRBV19	NA	TRBJ1-2	NA	CASFGSNYGYTF	TGTGCCAGTTTTGGGTCTAACTATGGCTACACCTTC
TRBV7-2	NA	TRBJ2-5	NA	CASSLAVRGQTQYF	TGTGCCAGCAGCTTAGCGGTTCGGGGCCAGACCCAGTACTTC
TRBV4-3	few	TRBJ2-2	NA	CASSQVRTGNTGELFF	TGCGCCAGCAGCCAAGTCCGAACAGGGAACACCGGGGAGCTGTTTTTT
TRBV5-6	few	TRBJ1-2	TRBD1	CASSPGTGHYGYTF	TGTGCCAGCAGCCCTGGGACAGGTCACTATGGCTACACCTTC
TRBV5-1	NA	TRBJ1-6	TRBD1	CASSLEQGTPLHF	TGCGCCAGCAGCCTAGAACAGGGGACACCCCTCCACTTT
TRBV7-2	few	TRBJ2-1	TRBD1	CASSLKTPGQGLYEQFF	TGTGCCAGCAGCTTAAAAACACCGGGACAGGGTTTGTATGAGCAGTTCTTC
TRBV12-3/TRBV12-4	few	TRBJ2-2	NA	CASSLRAANTGELFF	TGTGCCAGCAGTTTGAGAGCCGCGAACACCGGGGAGCTGTTTTTT
TRBV27	NA	TRBJ2-7	TRBD2	CASSPFGLAGGLSSEQYF	TGTGCCAGCAGTCCCTTCGGACTAGCGGGGGGGCTATCCTCCGAGCAGTACTTC
TRBV5-1	NA	TRBJ1-2	TRBD1	CASSLGQGWDGYTF	TGCGCCAGCAGCTTGGGACAGGGTTGGGATGGCTACACCTTC
TRBV7-2	NA	TRBJ1-4	NA	CASSWTATQGNEKLFF	TGTGCCAGCAGCTGGACGGCCACCCAAGGGAATGAAAAACTGTTTTTT
TRBV6-5	many	TRBJ2-1	NA	CASSYVEAVNEQFF	TGTGCCAGCAGTTACGTGGAGGCCGTGAATGAGCAGTTCTTC
TRBV11-1	NA	TRBJ1-6	NA	CASSLEALGSPLHF	TGTGCCAGCAGCTTAGAGGCTCTGGGTTCACCCCTCCACTTT
TRBV5-1	NA	TRBJ1-1	NA	CASSFGLRDMNTEAFF	TGCGCCAGCAGCTTTGGACTCCGGGACATGAACACTGAAGCTTTCTTT
TRBV5-6	NA	TRBJ1-1	NA	CASSLNRNEAFF	TGTGCCAGCAGCTTGAACCGTAACGAAGCTTTCTTT
TRBV7-2	many	TRBJ2-5	NA	CASSSQGGQETQYF	TGTGCCAGCAGCTCCCAGGGGGGTCAAGAGACCCAGTACTTC
TRBV2	once	TRBJ1-2	NA	CASSEGGAGYGYTF	TGTGCCAGCAGTGAAGGGGGGGCCGGCTATGGCTACACCTTC
TRBV13	NA	TRBJ1-1	TRBD1	CASSPPRDSGMNTEAFF	TGTGCCAGCAGCCCGCCCCGGGACAGCGGCATGAACACTGAAGCTTTCTTT
TRBV20-1	few	TRBJ2-1	TRBD2	CSAWTSGGASYNEQFF	TGCAGTGCTTGGACTAGCGGGGGGGCCTCCTACAATGAGCAGTTCTTC
TRBV7-2	many	TRBJ2-5	NA	CASSTDRQETQYF	TGTGCCAGCAGCACAGACAGACAAGAGACCCAGTACTTC
TRBV5-1	NA	TRBJ2-1	TRBD1	CASSLRTGESEQFF	TGCGCCAGCAGCCTAAGGACAGGGGAGAGTGAGCAGTTCTTC
TRBV4-3	NA	TRBJ2-3	TRBD2	CASSQLSRGDTQYF	TGCGCCAGCAGCCAGCTCTCGCGGGGGGATACGCAGTATTTT
TRBV12-3/TRBV12-4	few	TRBJ2-3	TRBD2	CASSYSGTSGGPTDTQYF	TGTGCCAGCAGCTACTCCGGGACTAGCGGGGGGCCCACAGATACGCAGTATTTT
TRBV5-6	few	TRBJ2-3	NA	CASSFSRAVDTQYF	TGTGCCAGCAGCTTCAGCAGGGCGGTAGATACGCAGTATTTT
TRBV4-3	NA	TRBJ2-5	TRBD2	CASSPSGGRSQETQYF	TGCGCCAGCAGCCCTAGCGGGGGGCGATCCCAAGAGACCCAGTACTTC